The rows below give T cell receptor beta chains drawn from one sample of a study of cytomegalovirus exposure and HLA in healthy donors. The table came from immunoSEQ multiplex PCR; TCRdb's copy has only in-frame clones and leaves some out. The sample holds tens of thousands of clones, under 80% seen once. The sequenced sample was PBMCs. The receptors were gathered from a man between 60 and 75 years old in good health and CMV-seropositive. Each CDR3 is given with its conserved first and last residue. The D gene is left open where the match is weak. A clone size is listed for some rows: how often the clone was seen (once, few, many), or a class if it is expanded.

d_call	clone_size	v_call	j_call	cdr3_aa	cdr3_nt
TRBD1	NA	TRBV9	TRBJ1-6	CASSVAGQGDSPLHF	TGTGCCAGCAGCGTAGCGGGACAGGGGGATTCACCCCTCCACTTT
NA	few	TRBV7-9	TRBJ1-3	CSSTSSYGSGNTIYF	TGTTCCAGCACCTCGAGCTACGGCTCTGGAAACACCATATATTTT
NA	NA	TRBV10-1	TRBJ2-2	CASSEAGQMYTGELFF	TGCGCCAGCAGTGAGGCCGGACAGATGTACACCGGGGAGCTGTTTTTT
NA	few	TRBV5-6	TRBJ1-2	CASSPGWGADGYTF	TGTGCCAGCAGCCCCGGGTGGGGAGCGGATGGCTACACCTTC
NA	NA	TRBV29-1	TRBJ1-2	CSVEGGAQDYGYTF	TGCAGCGTTGAAGGCGGGGCGCAGGACTATGGCTACACCTTC
NA	NA	TRBV4-1	TRBJ2-2	CASRLALQPNTWELFF	TGCGCCAGCAGACTAGCCTTACAACCCAACACCTGGGAGCTGTTTTTT
TRBD2	NA	TRBV2	TRBJ2-1	CADQPQREGGEQFF	TGTGCCGACCAGCCCCAGCGGGAGGGAGGTGAGCAGTTCTTC
NA	NA	TRBV30	TRBJ1-3	CAWSQQVHSGNTIYF	TGTGCCTGGAGTCAACAGGTCCACTCTGGAAACACCATATATTTT
NA	NA	TRBV30	TRBJ2-1	CAWSLAEDEQFF	TGTGCCTGGAGTTTAGCGGAGGATGAGCAGTTCTTC
TRBD2	NA	TRBV28	TRBJ2-7	CASSTPVGTSGSFSPYEQYF	TGTGCCAGCAGCACCCCGGTTGGGACTAGCGGGAGTTTTTCTCCCTACGAGCAGTACTTC
TRBD2	NA	TRBV4-1	TRBJ2-5	CASSQDLNERENQETQYF	TGCGCCAGCAGCCAAGATCTTAACGAGCGGGAAAATCAAGAGACCCAGTACTTC
NA	NA	TRBV19	TRBJ1-1	CASSIGQITEAFF	TGTGCCAGTAGTATAGGACAGATCACTGAAGCTTTCTTT
NA	NA	TRBV9	TRBJ2-1	CASSKESGVGEQFF	TGTGCCAGCAGCAAGGAGTCGGGAGTTGGTGAGCAGTTCTTC
TRBD2	NA	TRBV28	TRBJ2-7	CASSSRTRYDEQYF	TGTGCCAGCAGTTCCCGGACTAGATATGACGAGCAGTACTTC
TRBD2	NA	TRBV14	TRBJ2-3	CASSPVAGRGWTDTQYF	TGTGCCAGCAGCCCGGTGGCGGGGAGGGGATGGACAGATACGCAGTATTTT